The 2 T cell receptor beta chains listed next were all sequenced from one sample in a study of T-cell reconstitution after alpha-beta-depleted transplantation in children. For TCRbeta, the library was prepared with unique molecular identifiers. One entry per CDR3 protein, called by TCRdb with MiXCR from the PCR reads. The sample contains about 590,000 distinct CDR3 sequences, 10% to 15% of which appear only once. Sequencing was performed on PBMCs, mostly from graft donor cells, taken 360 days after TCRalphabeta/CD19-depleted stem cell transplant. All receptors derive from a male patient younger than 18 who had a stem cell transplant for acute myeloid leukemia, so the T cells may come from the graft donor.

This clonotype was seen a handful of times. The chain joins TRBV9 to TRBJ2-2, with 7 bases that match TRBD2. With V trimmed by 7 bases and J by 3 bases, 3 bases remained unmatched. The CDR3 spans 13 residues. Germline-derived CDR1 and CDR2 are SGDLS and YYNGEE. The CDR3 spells CASHREDTGELFF. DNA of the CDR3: TGTGCCAGCCACCGGGAGGACACCGGGGAGCTGTTTTTT.

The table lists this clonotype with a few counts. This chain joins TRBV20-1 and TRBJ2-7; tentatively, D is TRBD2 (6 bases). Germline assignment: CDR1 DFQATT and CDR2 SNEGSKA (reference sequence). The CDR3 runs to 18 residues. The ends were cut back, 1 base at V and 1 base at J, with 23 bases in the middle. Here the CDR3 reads CSARGRGLDTRYSYEQYF. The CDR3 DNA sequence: TGCAGTGCTAGAGGGAGGGGCCTAGACACAAGATATTCCTACGAGCAGTACTTC.